A selection of T cell receptor beta chains follows, all from one sample in a study of shared clonotypes between healthy human individuals. Assay: immunoSEQ multiplex PCR; the TCRdb copy retains only in-frame clones and omits some. The sample consists of millions of clones, 85% to 95% of them appearing once. The sequencing sample was made of naive CD4+ T cells sorted from blood. These receptors came from a man aged 18-30 years in good health. The CDR3 runs from the conserved cysteine through the conserved F or W. The D gene is left open where the match is weak. Rows may omit the clone size; those that give it use once, few, many or a size class.

TRBJ1-1 | TRBD1 | TRBV7-8 | - | TGTGCCAGCAGCTGGACAGGGTCCACTGAAGCTTTCTTT | CASSWTGSTEAFF
TRBJ1-5 | - | TRBV14 | - | TGTGCCAGTCAGGGTGAGAGGAGTCAGCCCCAGCATTTT | CASQGERSQPQHF
TRBJ1-2 | - | TRBV18 | - | TGTGCCAGCTCACCAATCTTGGACAACTATGGCTACACCTTC | CASSPILDNYGYTF
TRBJ2-3 | TRBD2 | TRBV2 | - | TGTGCCAGAACCCCTAGCGGGAGGGGGACAGATACGCAGTATTTT | CARTPSGRGTDTQYF
TRBJ1-2 | TRBD1 | TRBV7-2 | - | TGTGCCAGCAGCTTATCTTCGGGACAGTCTGCTAACTATGGCTACACCTTC | CASSLSSGQSANYGYTF
TRBJ1-2 | - | TRBV19 | once | TGTGCCAGTAGTATATCCAGGGATTATGGCTACACCTTC | CASSISRDYGYTF
TRBJ2-1 | - | TRBV18 | once | TGTGCCAGCTCACGTCTCGAGGGCGCCTACAATGAGCAGTTCTTC | CASSRLEGAYNEQFF
TRBJ2-7 | - | TRBV18 | - | TGTGCCAGCTCACCAATTCCGAGCTACGAGCAGTACTTC | CASSPIPSYEQYF
TRBJ2-1 | TRBD2 | TRBV10-2 | - | TGCGCCACCCAAGGACTAGCGGGAGGCGCCTACAATGAGCAGTTCTTC | CATQGLAGGAYNEQFF
TRBJ1-1 | - | TRBV11-3 | once | TGTGCCAGCAGCTTACAGGGCGGCGAAGCTTTCTTT | CASSLQGGEAFF
TRBJ2-7 | - | TRBV2 | once | TGTGCCAGCAGTGAGCCACTCGGGGTCTACGAGCAGTACTTC | CASSEPLGVYEQYF
TRBJ1-5 | - | TRBV7-6 | - | TGTGCCAGCTCAAAAGGGGAGGCACTGCCCCAGCATTTT | CASSKGEALPQHF
TRBJ1-1 | - | TRBV14 | - | TGTGCCAGCAGCCAAGATATTTTGTCTGAAGCTTTCTTT | CASSQDILSEAFF
TRBJ1-5 | - | TRBV6-5 | - | TGTGCCAGCAGTTACTCGGGGGCTGAGCCCCAGCATTTT | CASSYSGAEPQHF
TRBJ1-2 | - | TRBV30 | - | TGTGCCTGGAGTGTAGGGGGGCCCAGCACCTTC | CAWSVGGPSTF
TRBJ1-2 | - | TRBV7-9 | - | TGTGCCAGCAGCTCTCTTCTATACTATGGCTACACCTTC | CASSSLLYYGYTF
TRBJ2-7 | TRBD2 | TRBV6-5 | - | TGTGCCAGCAGTTACAGGAAACTAGCGGGAGTAGGAGAGCAGTACTTC | CASSYRKLAGVGEQYF
TRBJ2-1 | - | TRBV5-1 | - | TGCGCCAGCAGCTTGGATGCAGGGGCCTTCTACAATGAGCAGTTCTTC | CASSLDAGAFYNEQFF
TRBJ1-1 | - | TRBV10-3 | few | TGTGCCATCAGTGTGCCGGGGGCCAACACTGAAGCTTTCTTT | CAISVPGANTEAFF
TRBJ1-5 | - | TRBV6-5 | - | TGTGCCAGCAGTAGGCACAGTGATCAGCCCCAGCATTTT | CASSRHSDQPQHF
TRBJ2-5 | - | TRBV10-1 | - | TGCGCCAACCCCTATAGGGAAGAGACCCAGTACTTC | CANPYREETQYF
TRBJ2-2 | - | TRBV4-3 | - | TGCGCCAGCAGCCCCCGAATAGCATGGAACACCGGGGAGCTGTTTTTT | CASSPRIAWNTGELFF
TRBJ1-2 | - | TRBV5-1 | - | TGCGCCAGCAGCGCATCAGGGTATGGCTACACCTTC | CASSASGYGYTF
TRBJ2-4 | - | TRBV4-3 | - | TGCGCCAGCAGCCAAGATAGAGGGGAAGGGGCCAAAAACATTCAGTACTTC | CASSQDRGEGAKNIQYF
TRBJ2-3 | - | TRBV5-1 | - | TGCGCCAGCATGACAGGAGGGTCCACAGATACGCAGTATTTT | CASMTGGSTDTQYF
TRBJ2-3 | TRBD2 | TRBV6-1 | once | TGTGCCAGCAGTGAACCGGGACTAGTCACAGATACGCAGTATTTT | CASSEPGLVTDTQYF
TRBJ1-5 | TRBD1 | TRBV27 | - | TGTGCCAGCAGTCCAGGGACAGGAGTGGGGCCCCAGCATTTT | CASSPGTGVGPQHF
TRBJ2-2 | - | TRBV27 | - | TGTGCCAGCAGTCCCGGGGACACGGACACCGGGGAGCTGTTTTTT | CASSPGDTDTGELFF
TRBJ2-1 | TRBD1 | TRBV6-5 | - | TGTGCCAGCAGCCGGCCCGGTTTGGGACAGACCACGTTCTTC | CASSRPGLGQTTFF
TRBJ1-5 | - | TRBV30 | - | TGTGCCTGGAGTGGGGGGATGAGGGAGCCCCAGCATTTT | CAWSGGMREPQHF
TRBJ1-5 | - | TRBV30 | - | TGTGCCTGGAGTGTTACAGGAGGACGGCAGCCCCAGCATTTT | CAWSVTGGRQPQHF
TRBJ1-5 | - | TRBV4-1 | - | TGCGCCAGCAGCCAAGATTGGGGCAATCAGCCCCAGCATTTT | CASSQDWGNQPQHF
TRBJ2-7 | TRBD2 | TRBV18 | - | TGTGCCAGCTCACCAATACTCGGGACTAGCGGGGGGACGTCCTACGAGCAGTACTTC | CASSPILGTSGGTSYEQYF
TRBJ1-1 | - | TRBV9 | - | TGTGCCAGCAGCGTGGGGCCCCGGGGCACTGAAGCTTTCTTT | CASSVGPRGTEAFF
TRBJ2-7 | - | TRBV30 | once | TGTGCCTGGAGATTAGTGGGTTACGAGCAGTACTTC | CAWRLVGYEQYF
TRBJ1-1 | - | TRBV27 | - | TGTGCCAGCAGTACCTCAACAGGGGAAGCTTTCTTT | CASSTSTGEAFF
TRBJ1-2 | - | TRBV5-6 | - | TGTGCCAGCAGCTTGGGGCAGGCTAGCACTGCTGGCTACACCTTC | CASSLGQASTAGYTF
TRBJ1-2 | TRBD1 | TRBV5-6 | - | TGTGCCAGCCACTCTACCGGGACAGACTATTATGGCTACACCTTC | CASHSTGTDYYGYTF
TRBJ1-2 | TRBD1 | TRBV7-9 | - | TGTGCCAGCAGTCCAGCAGGGACAGGAAACTATGGCTACACCTTC | CASSPAGTGNYGYTF
TRBJ2-3 | - | TRBV11-2 | - | TGTGCCAGCACAACGGGTAGGGATACGCAGTATTTT | CASTTGRDTQYF
TRBJ2-3 | - | TRBV2 | - | TGTGCCAGCAGGCTGAAGGATACGCAGTATTTT | CASRLKDTQYF
TRBJ2-5 | TRBD2 | TRBV4-2 | - | TGTGCCAGCAGCCGTTTTACTAGCGGGGTTACGACCCAGTACTTC | CASSRFTSGVTTQYF
TRBJ2-7 | - | TRBV21-1 | - | TGTGCCAGCAGCATAAGGGGTGCGGCGAGGGGACACTACGAGCAGTACTTC | CASSIRGAARGHYEQYF
TRBJ2-3 | - | TRBV10-1 | once | TGCGCCAGCAGTGCAAGGACGGGCACAGATACGCAGTATTTT | CASSARTGTDTQYF
TRBJ2-1 | TRBD1 | TRBV5-6 | once | TGTGCCAGCAACCTAGGGGGGACAGGGGTTTGGACCTACAATGAGCAGTTCTTC | CASNLGGTGVWTYNEQFF
TRBJ2-1 | - | TRBV7-2 | - | TGTGCCAGCAGCCTCACAGCTTTCTCCTACAATGAGCAGTTCTTC | CASSLTAFSYNEQFF
TRBJ2-5 | TRBD1 | TRBV30 | - | TGTGCCTGGAGTGTTGGTGACAGGGACCAAGAGACCCAGTACTTC | CAWSVGDRDQETQYF
TRBJ2-7 | - | TRBV20-1 | once | TGCAGTGCCCCCGGCCTTACTGATCAGTACTTC | CSAPGLTDQYF
TRBJ2-5 | - | TRBV18 | once | TGTGCCAGCTCACCGCTTCTCCGAGAGACCCAGTACTTC | CASSPLLRETQYF
TRBJ1-6 | - | TRBV9 | - | TGTGCCAGCAGCGTAGATCCAGGCTCGGGCTCCTATAATTCACCCCTCCACTTT | CASSVDPGSGSYNSPLHF
TRBJ2-1 | TRBD2 | TRBV9 | - | TGTGCCAGCAGCGTGGGACTAGCGGGAGCCGGGGAGCAGTTCTTC | CASSVGLAGAGEQFF
TRBJ1-2 | TRBD1 | TRBV5-4 | - | TGTGCCAGCAGCCCCGGGGGACAGACCAACTATGGCTACACCTTC | CASSPGGQTNYGYTF
TRBJ2-6 | TRBD1 | TRBV2 | - | TGTGCCAGCAGCCTACAGGGGGCTGGGGCCAACGTCCTGACTTTC | CASSLQGAGANVLTF
TRBJ2-7 | - | TRBV5-1 | - | TGCGCCAGCAGCTCCGGCGGGGGCGGGTACGAGCAGTACTTC | CASSSGGGGYEQYF